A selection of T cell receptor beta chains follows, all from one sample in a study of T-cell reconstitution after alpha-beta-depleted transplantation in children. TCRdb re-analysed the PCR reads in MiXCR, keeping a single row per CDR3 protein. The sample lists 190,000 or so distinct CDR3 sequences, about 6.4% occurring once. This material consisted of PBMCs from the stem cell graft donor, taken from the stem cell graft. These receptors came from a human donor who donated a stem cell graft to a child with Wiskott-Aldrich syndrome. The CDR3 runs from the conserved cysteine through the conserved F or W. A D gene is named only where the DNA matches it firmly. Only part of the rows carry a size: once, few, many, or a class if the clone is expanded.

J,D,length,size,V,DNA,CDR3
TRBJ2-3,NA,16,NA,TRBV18,TGTGCCAGCTCACCAGCCGGGACGGGAAGCACAGATACGCAGTATTTT,CASSPAGTGSTDTQYF
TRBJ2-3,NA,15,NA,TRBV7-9,TGTGCCAGCAGCTTAGTTATACAGGGAGCAGATACGCAGTATTTT,CASSLVIQGADTQYF
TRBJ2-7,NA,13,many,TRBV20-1,TGCAGTGCTAGAGATTGGGCCACCTACGAGCAGTACTTC,CSARDWATYEQYF
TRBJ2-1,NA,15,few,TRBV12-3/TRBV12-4,TGTGCCAGCAGTTTAAGGGCTCCTAAGAACAATGAGCAGTTCTTC,CASSLRAPKNNEQFF
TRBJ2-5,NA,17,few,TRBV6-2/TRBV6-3,TGTGCCAGCTGGAATTTCCGGACAGCAATTAATATGGAGACCCAGTACTTC,CASWNFRTAINMETQYF
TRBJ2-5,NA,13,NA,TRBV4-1,TGCGCCAGCAGCCAGATTAGAGGAGAGACCCAGTACTTC,CASSQIRGETQYF
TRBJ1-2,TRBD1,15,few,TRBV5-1,TGCGCCAGCAGCTCGACCGGGACAGCTGTCTATGGCTACACCTTC,CASSSTGTAVYGYTF
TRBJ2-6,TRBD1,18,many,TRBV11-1,TGTGCCAGCAGCTCAAACAGGGGACGGAACTCTGGGGCCAACGTCCTGACTTTC,CASSSNRGRNSGANVLTF
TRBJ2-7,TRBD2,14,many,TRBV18,TGTGCCAGCGGGACTAGCGGGAGGGCCGACGAGCAGTACTTC,CASGTSGRADEQYF
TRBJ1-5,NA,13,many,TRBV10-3,TGTGCCATCAGTGAGTCGGGGTCCCAGCCCCAGCATTTT,CAISESGSQPQHF
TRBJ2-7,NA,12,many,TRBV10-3,TGTGCCATCACCGGGGGGACAGAGGAGCAGTACTTC,CAITGGTEEQYF
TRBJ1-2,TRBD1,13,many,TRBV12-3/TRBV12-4,TGTGCCAGCAGTTTTGGGACAGGCTATGGCTACACCTTC,CASSFGTGYGYTF
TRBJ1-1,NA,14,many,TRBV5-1,TGCGCCAGCAGCTCGAACGGAGCTGGAGGTGAAGCTTTCTTT,CASSSNGAGGEAFF
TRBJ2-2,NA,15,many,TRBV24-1,TGTGCCACCAGTGACCGAACAGGTTACACCGGGGAGCTGTTTTTT,CATSDRTGYTGELFF
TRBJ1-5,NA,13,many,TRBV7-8,TGTGCCAGCAGCTTCTCTGGTCGGCAGCCCCAGCATTTT,CASSFSGRQPQHF
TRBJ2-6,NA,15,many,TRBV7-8,TGTGCCAGCAGCTTAGGATTCTCTGGGGCCAACGTCCTGACTTTC,CASSLGFSGANVLTF
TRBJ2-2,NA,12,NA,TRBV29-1,TGCAGCGTTGCAGGGAACACCGGGGAGCTGTTTTTT,CSVAGNTGELFF
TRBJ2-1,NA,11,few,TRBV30,TGTGCCTGGATTAGTAGGTTCGCGCAGTTCTTC,CAWISRFAQFF
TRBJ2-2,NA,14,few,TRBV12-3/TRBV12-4,TGTGCCAGCAGTGAAGGGGGGGAGTCCGGGGAGCTGTTTTTT,CASSEGGESGELFF
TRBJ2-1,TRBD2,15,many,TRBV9,TGTGCCAGCAGCGAGACTAGCGGGAGGGGATATGAGCAGTTCTTC,CASSETSGRGYEQFF
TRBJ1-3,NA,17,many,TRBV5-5,TGTGCCAGCAGCTGGGAAGGGGGAGCCAGGTCTGGAAACACCATATATTTT,CASSWEGGARSGNTIYF
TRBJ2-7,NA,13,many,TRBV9,TGTGCCAGCAGCGTAGCTGGTTCCTACGAGCAGTACTTC,CASSVAGSYEQYF
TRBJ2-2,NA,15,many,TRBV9,TGTGCCAGCAGCGTAGTCCAGGGGCACACCGGGGAGCTGTTTTTT,CASSVVQGHTGELFF
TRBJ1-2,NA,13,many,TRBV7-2,TGTGCCAGCAGCTTAAGTCTGGACCATGGCTACACCTTC,CASSLSLDHGYTF
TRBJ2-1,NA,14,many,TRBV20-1,TGCAGTGCTAGTAAACGCCCCTCAGGCAATGAGCAGTTCTTC,CSASKRPSGNEQFF
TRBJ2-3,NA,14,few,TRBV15,TGTGCCACCAGCAGAGATGGGGGCGCCGATACGCAGTATTTT,CATSRDGGADTQYF
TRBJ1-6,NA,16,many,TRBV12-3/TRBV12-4,TGTGCCAGCAGTTCGATCGGGACGGGGCGGGGGTCACCCCTCCACTTT,CASSSIGTGRGSPLHF
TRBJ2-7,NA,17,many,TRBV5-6,TGTGCCAGCAGCTTACTCTTCTACAGGGAACCTGCCTACGAGCAGTACTTC,CASSLLFYREPAYEQYF
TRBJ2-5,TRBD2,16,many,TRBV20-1,TGCAGTGCTCCGCCTCCTAGCGGGAGGGAGGAAGAGACCCAGTACTTC,CSAPPPSGREEETQYF
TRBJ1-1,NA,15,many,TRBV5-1,TGCGCCAGCAGCTTGTTTTTGGGGGGGAACACTGAAGCTTTCTTT,CASSLFLGGNTEAFF
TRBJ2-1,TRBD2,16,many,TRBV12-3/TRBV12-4,TGTGCCAGCAGCCCTGGGACTAGCGGGGCCTACAATGAGCAGTTCTTC,CASSPGTSGAYNEQFF
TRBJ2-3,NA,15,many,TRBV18,TGTGCCAGCTCACCACCGATCTTCAACACAGATACGCAGTATTTT,CASSPPIFNTDTQYF
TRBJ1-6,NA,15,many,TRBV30,TGTGCCTGGATAATCGGGTCCCTTAATAATTCACCCCTCCACTTT,CAWIIGSLNNSPLHF
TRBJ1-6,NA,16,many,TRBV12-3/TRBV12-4,TGTGCCAGCAGTTTAGCTCTGCCAGCCGGCAATTCACCCCTCCACTTT,CASSLALPAGNSPLHF
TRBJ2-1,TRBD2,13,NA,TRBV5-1,TGCGCCAGCAGCACTCTAGCGGACAATGAGCAGTTCTTC,CASSTLADNEQFF
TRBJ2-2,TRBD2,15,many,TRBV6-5,TGTGCCAGCTACCCGACTAGCGGGTCAACCGGGGAGCTGTTTTTT,CASYPTSGSTGELFF
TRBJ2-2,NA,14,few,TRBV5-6,TGTGCCAGCAGCCCCGGGCTAGTGTTCGGGGAGCTGTTTTTT,CASSPGLVFGELFF
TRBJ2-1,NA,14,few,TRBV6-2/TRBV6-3,TGTGCCAGCAGTTACTTCGACTCCTACAATGAGCAGTTCTTC,CASSYFDSYNEQFF
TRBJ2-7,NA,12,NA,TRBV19,TGTGCCAGTAGTAAGATCGGGACCGAGCAGTACTTC,CASSKIGTEQYF
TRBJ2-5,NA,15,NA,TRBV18,TGTGCCAGCTCATCGCAGACAGGAGAGCAAGAGACCCAGTACTTC,CASSSQTGEQETQYF
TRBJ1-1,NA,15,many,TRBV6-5,TGTGCCAGCAGTTACCTGGGACCCGAGGGCACTGAAGCTTTCTTT,CASSYLGPEGTEAFF
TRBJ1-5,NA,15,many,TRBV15,TGTGCCACCAGCAGACCGACCGAGACGAGGACCCCCCAGCATTTT,CATSRPTETRTPQHF
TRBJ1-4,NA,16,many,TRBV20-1,TGCAGTGCTGGTTCATCAAGGGGAGCAGCTAATGAAAAACTGTTTTTT,CSAGSSRGAANEKLFF
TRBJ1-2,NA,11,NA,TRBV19,TGTGCCAGTATGGGGAATTATGGCTACACCTTC,CASMGNYGYTF
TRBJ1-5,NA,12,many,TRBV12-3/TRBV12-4,TGTGCCAGCAGTCAAGTCAATCAGCCCCAGCATTTT,CASSQVNQPQHF
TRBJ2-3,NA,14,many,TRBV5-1,TGCGCCAGCAGCTTGGCTAGCTCTCCAGATACGCAGTATTTT,CASSLASSPDTQYF
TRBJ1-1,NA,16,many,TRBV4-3,TGCGCCAGCAGCCAAGGAAGATCGGGGGTGGGCACTGAAGCTTTCTTT,CASSQGRSGVGTEAFF
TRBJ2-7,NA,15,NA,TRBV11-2,TGTGCCAGCAGCGCTCGCAGGGTTGAGTCGCACGAGCAGTACTTC,CASSARRVESHEQYF
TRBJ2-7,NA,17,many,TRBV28,TGTGCCAGCAGTCCCTGGGAGAGGACCCGAGGAGGGGACGAGCAGTACTTC,CASSPWERTRGGDEQYF
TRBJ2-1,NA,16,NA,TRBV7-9,TGTGCCAGCAGCTCTGACAGGCCTAGCTCCTACAATGAGCAGTTCTTC,CASSSDRPSSYNEQFF
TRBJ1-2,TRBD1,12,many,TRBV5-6,TGTGCCAGGGGACAGGTTAACTATGGCTACACCTTC,CARGQVNYGYTF
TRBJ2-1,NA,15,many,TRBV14,TGTGCCAGCAGCCAAGTTTCAAGGGGGAGGAATGAGCAGTTCTTC,CASSQVSRGRNEQFF
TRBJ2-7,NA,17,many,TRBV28,TGTGCCAGCAGTTGGGCCGGCCGGGCTGCCGACTCCTACGAGCAGTACTTC,CASSWAGRAADSYEQYF
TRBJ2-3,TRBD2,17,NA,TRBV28,TGTGCCAGCACTCCTTTCGCTAGCGGCCGCGGCACAGATACGCAGTATTTT,CASTPFASGRGTDTQYF
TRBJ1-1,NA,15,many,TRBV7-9,TGTGCCAGCAGCTCTCGGGAGGACGGTATGACTGAAGCTTTCTTT,CASSSREDGMTEAFF
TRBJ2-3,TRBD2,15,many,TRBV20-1,TGCAGTGCTATTAGGACTAGCGGGAGTACAGATACGCAGTATTTT,CSAIRTSGSTDTQYF
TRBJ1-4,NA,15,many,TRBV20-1,TGCAGTGCCCCGTGGCCTCTGGGGACTAATGAAAAACTGTTTTTT,CSAPWPLGTNEKLFF
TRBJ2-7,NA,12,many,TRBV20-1,TGCAGTGTCGGGGAAAGCTCCTACGAGCAGTACTTC,CSVGESSYEQYF
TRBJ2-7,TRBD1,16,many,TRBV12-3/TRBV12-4,TGTGCCAGCAGTTTACCGCCCGGGACAGGGCGAAACGAGCAGTACTTC,CASSLPPGTGRNEQYF
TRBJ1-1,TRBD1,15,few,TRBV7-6,TGTGCCAGCAGCTTAGCCCCGGGACAGGGGTCGGGCGCTTTCTTT,CASSLAPGQGSGAFF